A selection of T cell receptor beta chains follows, all from one sample in a study of shared clonotypes between healthy human individuals. Sequencing was performed with immunoSEQ multiplex PCR; in TCRdb, only in-frame clones are kept and a portion is missing. The table lists about 470,000 clones, roughly 80% of them singletons. Sequenced input: PBMCs. These receptors all stem from a middle-aged woman in good health. Some clones in this sample may be carry-over from other donors' samples. Each CDR3 is given without its conserved first and last residue. D genes are given only for firm matches.

V gene	J gene	D gene	CDR3 protein
TRBV28	TRBJ1-1	TRBD1	ATGTATYTEAF
TRBV11-2	TRBJ2-7	TRBD2	ASSLAVAGIYEQY
TRBV30	TRBJ1-1	TRBD1	AWSSDRGTEAF
TRBV28	TRBJ2-5	TRBD2	ASSYTSGRPDLRETQY
TRBV7-9	TRBJ2-1	TRBD2	ASSLGTSGTNEQF
TRBV4-3	TRBJ2-1	.	ASSRSGYNEQF
TRBV6-5	TRBJ2-5	.	ASSYSLDRGETQY
TRBV5-6	TRBJ2-5	TRBD1	ASSSGTGGLQETQY
TRBV9	TRBJ2-7	TRBD1	ASSVGMGTGGSYEQY
TRBV30	TRBJ2-7	.	AWSVEGTLQY
TRBV4-1	TRBJ2-3	.	ASSPRQPDTQY
TRBV5-4	TRBJ2-7	.	ASSLLESYEQY
TRBV14	TRBJ2-7	TRBD2	ASREGQGTSGRITYEQY
TRBV6-4	TRBJ2-2	.	ASSDGAATGELF
TRBV7-9	TRBJ2-6	.	ASSLGGANVLT
TRBV30	TRBJ1-1	TRBD1	AWRGQGNTEAF
TRBV2	TRBJ1-6	.	ASRPTGGDSPLH
TRBV28	TRBJ2-3	.	ASRPLTGAGFTGTQY
TRBV5-6	TRBJ1-1	TRBD1	ASSFLQGTNTEAF
TRBV18	TRBJ1-2	.	ASSPNKGSFSYGYT
TRBV2	TRBJ1-2	TRBD1	ASSDRDRGDYGYT
TRBV7-9	TRBJ2-7	.	ASSQGSYEQY